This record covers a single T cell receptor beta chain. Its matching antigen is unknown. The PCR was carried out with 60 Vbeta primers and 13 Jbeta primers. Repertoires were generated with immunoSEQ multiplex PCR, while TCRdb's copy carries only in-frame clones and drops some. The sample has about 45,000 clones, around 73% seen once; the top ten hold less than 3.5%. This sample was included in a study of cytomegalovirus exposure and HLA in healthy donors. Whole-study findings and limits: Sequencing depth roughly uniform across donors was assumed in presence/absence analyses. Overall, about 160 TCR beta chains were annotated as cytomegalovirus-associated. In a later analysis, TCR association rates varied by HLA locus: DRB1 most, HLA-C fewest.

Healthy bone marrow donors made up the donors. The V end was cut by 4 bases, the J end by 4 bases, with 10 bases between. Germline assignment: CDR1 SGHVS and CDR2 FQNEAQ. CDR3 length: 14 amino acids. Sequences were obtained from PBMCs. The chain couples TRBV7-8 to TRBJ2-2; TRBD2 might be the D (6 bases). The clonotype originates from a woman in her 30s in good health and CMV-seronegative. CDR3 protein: CASSSRRVTGELFF. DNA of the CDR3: TGTGCCAGCAGCTCAAGGAGGGTCACCGGGGAGCTGTTTTTT.